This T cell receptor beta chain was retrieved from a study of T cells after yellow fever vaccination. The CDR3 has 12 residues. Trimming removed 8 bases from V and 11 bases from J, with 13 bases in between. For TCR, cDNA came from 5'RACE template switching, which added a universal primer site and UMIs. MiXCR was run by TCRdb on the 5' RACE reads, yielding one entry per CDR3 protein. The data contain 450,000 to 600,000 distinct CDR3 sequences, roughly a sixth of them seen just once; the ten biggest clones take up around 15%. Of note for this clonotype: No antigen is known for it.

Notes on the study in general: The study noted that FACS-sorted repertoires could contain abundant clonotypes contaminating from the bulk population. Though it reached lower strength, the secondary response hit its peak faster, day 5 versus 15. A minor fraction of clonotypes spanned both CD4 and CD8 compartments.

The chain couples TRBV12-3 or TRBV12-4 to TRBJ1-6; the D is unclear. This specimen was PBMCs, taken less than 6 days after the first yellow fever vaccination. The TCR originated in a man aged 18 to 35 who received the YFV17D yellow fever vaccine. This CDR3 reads CASLGRSAPLHF. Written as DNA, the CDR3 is TGTGCCAGCTTAGGCCGCTCGGCACCCCTCCACTTT.